This T cell receptor beta chain emerged from a study of blood T cell repertoires in COVID-19 (TCRdb year 2020). About the full investigation: Recovered participants in ImmuneRACE Cohort 3 were defined as having two consecutive negative NP/OP PCR tests, clearance from a healthcare professional, or resolution of symptoms. Samples covering the acute and convalescent phases of COVID-19 were provided by collaborators in the United States, Italy and Spain. The material from the prospective study consisted of cDNA or gDNA derived from T cells, B-cell-depleted T cells, or PBMCs. The dataset comprised deeply sampled blood TCRbeta repertoires from subjects exposed to, actively infected with, or recovered from COVID-19. The repertoires were released in a freely available public database intended as a resource for research on the immune response to SARS-CoV-2. The samples were drawn from two sources: the first 160 participants of the ongoing ImmuneRACE study, and over 950 subjects contributed by 6 global collaborators. Nearly every sample came with metadata listing a de-identified subject ID, COVID-19 status, age in years and sex. Where available, HLA class I and class II types were taken from metadata supplied by the sample provider and were not determined by assay-based typing. Paper-wide results and their limitations: Clinical and demographic metadata were provided uncurated, with the amount varying by source and participant.

In its sample, this clone was seen once. Its antigen is still unknown. Base quality data are lacking; no much larger clone is found one base away. Enrolling through a virtual design, the prospective study's participants ranged in age from about 18 to 89 years and lived across roughly 24 United States geographic areas. To assign participants to cohorts, the prospective study relied on clinical history that participants themselves reported in a screening survey and a study questionnaire. Mobile phlebotomists in the prospective study collected whole blood, serum and a nasopharyngeal or oropharyngeal swab from every participant. Additional blood draws and questionnaires over an approximately 2-month period could optionally be provided by prospective study participants. Blood samples from the prospective study were shipped frozen or at room temperature prior to DNA extraction. TCRbeta CDR3 regions were amplified from genomic DNA by means of the immunoSEQ Assay, a bias-controlled multiplex PCR. The paper's data handling went like this. The number of nucleated cells in each sample was estimated by amplification of reference gene primers within the assay. Sequence reads were collapsed and filtered to measure the absolute abundance of every unique TCRbeta CDR3 rearrangement. Productive Simpson clonality was computed per sample as the square root of Simpson's diversity index over productive rearrangements. The table comes from immuneACCESS by way of TCRdb, which keeps in-frame sequences with V and J called. Part of the clones is missing from these tables; in studies checked, under half for an unresolved V gene and the rest for unknown reasons. V and J calls and clone size are as listed in that table; D and trimming were resolved from the DNA. Here the sample has more than 120,000 clones; 84% occur a single time. The ten largest make up 3% to 4% of the sample.

CDR1 and CDR2 (MNHNS, SASEGT) derive from the germline V gene. Trimming leaves V shorter by 1 base and J shorter by 6 bases, with the junction holding 5 bases beyond the gene matches. The CDR3 goes from the cysteine to the phenylalanine over 14 residues. The retained sequence is limited to the CDR3, 42 bases, with the frame set at the first base. Sequenced sample: PBMCs or T cells enriched from blood (not recorded which). The V and J segments used are TRBV6-1 and TRBJ1-1, with 7 bases aligning to TRBD1. The sequence was obtained from a man aged 50-60 years in a cohort exposed to, infected with or recovered from COVID-19 (not recorded which). The bases are TGTGCCAGCAGTGAAGGTCAGGGGGGCCCTGAAGCTTTCTTT. It encodes CASSEGQGGPEAFF.